The entry below describes one T cell receptor beta chain. Antigen unknown. PCR was performed using 60 Vbeta and 13 Jbeta primers. Sequencing was performed with immunoSEQ multiplex PCR; in TCRdb, only in-frame clones are kept and a portion is missing. Of roughly 83,000 clones listed, 70% to 75% are singletons. This sample was taken from a study of cytomegalovirus exposure and HLA in healthy donors. Study findings and constraints: The study found most TCR sequences rare, yet found some public TCRs in many donors. DRB1 showed the most TCR associations and HLA-C the fewest in a later analysis, as rates varied by HLA locus.

CDR3 size: 15 residues. V lost 0 bases to trimming and J lost 4 bases, with 10 bases between them. CDR1 and CDR2 from the germline V gene are MNHEY and SVGAGI. This chain links TRBV6-5 with TRBJ2-1, with D unresolved. The sequenced material came from PBMCs. The sequence derives from a man aged 60 to 69 in good health and CMV-seronegative. CDR3 protein: CASSYSRSGYNEQFF. The CDR3 DNA sequence: TGTGCCAGCAGTTACTCGCGGTCCGGATACAATGAGCAGTTCTTC.